This T cell receptor (beta chain) derives from a study of shared clonotypes between healthy human individuals. The naive CD8 subset, CD45RO-negative cells positively selected for CCR7, excluded terminally differentiated effector memory CD45RA+ cells. This clone was seen a few times. Its matching antigen is unknown. Trimming pared 5 bases from V and 0 bases from J, leaving 4 bases between. Germline CDR1 reads LNHDA; CDR2 reads SQIVND (reference sequence). The CDR3 loop spans 12 amino acids. Measured with immunoSEQ multiplex PCR; TCRdb has only the in-frame clones, and not every one. Of about 2.1 million clones listed, around 93% are singletons. Study-wide results and caveats: Estimated richness values were generally larger in naive subsets than in memory subsets. Several donors held roughly 5% of naive CD4 clonotypes in common. Shared clonotypes across all four donors exceeded non-shared ones in generation probability.

The source of this sequence is a man aged 18-30 years in good health. Some clones in this sample may be carry-over from other donors' samples. The genes are TRBV19 and TRBJ1-1; D is ambiguous. The sequenced material came from naive CD8+ T cells from PBMCs. The DNA for the CDR3 is TGTGCCAGTAGTGTAGTGAACACTGAAGCTTTCTTT. Its protein is CASSVVNTEAFF.